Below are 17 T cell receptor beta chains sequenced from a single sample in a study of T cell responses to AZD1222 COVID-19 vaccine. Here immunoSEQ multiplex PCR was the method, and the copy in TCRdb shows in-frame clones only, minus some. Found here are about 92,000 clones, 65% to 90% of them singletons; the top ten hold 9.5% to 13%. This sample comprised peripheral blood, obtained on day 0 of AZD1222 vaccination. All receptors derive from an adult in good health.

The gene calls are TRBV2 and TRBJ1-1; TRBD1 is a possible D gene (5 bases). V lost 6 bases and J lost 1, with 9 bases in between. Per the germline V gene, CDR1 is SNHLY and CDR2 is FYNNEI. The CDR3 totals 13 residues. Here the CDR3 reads CASSRDPNTEAFF. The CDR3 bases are TGTGCCAGCAGCAGGGACCCGAACACTGAAGCTTTCTTT.

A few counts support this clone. The CDR3 nucleotides read TGTGCCAGCAGCGGGAGCGGGTTCTCCTACAATGAGCAGTTCTTC. This translates into CASSGSGFSYNEQFF. This rearrangement joins TRBV6-5 to TRBJ2-1; TRBD2 is a possible D gene (6 bases). The V and J ends lost 6 bases and 0 bases respectively, with 12 bases between them. Germline V CDR1 and CDR2: MNHEY, SVGAGI. The CDR3 consists of 15 residues.

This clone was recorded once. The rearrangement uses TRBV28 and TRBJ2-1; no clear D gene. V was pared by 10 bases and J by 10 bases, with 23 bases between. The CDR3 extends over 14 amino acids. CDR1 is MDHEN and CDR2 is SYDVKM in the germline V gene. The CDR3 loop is CATKPRPSFLEQFF. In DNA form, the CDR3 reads TGTGCCACAAAGCCCCGCCCATCCTTTCTCGAGCAGTTCTTC.

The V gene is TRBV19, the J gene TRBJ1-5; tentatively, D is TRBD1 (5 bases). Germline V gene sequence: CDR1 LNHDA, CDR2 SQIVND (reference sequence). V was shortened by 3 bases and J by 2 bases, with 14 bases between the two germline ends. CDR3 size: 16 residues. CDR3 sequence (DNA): TGTGCCAGTAGTATCGCGACGGGGACCGGCAATCAGCCCCAGCATTTT. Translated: CASSIATGTGNQPQHF.

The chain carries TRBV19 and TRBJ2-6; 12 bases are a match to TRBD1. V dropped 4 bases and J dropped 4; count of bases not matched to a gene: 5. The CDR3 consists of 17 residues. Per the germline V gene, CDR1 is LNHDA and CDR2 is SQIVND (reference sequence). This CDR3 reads CASSKGQGAAGANVLTF. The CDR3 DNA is TGTGCCAGTAGTAAGGGACAGGGGGCGGCCGGGGCCAACGTCCTGACTTTC. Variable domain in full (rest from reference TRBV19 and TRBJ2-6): DGGITQSPKYLFRKEGQNVTLSCEQNLNHDAMYWYRQDPGQGLRLIYYSQIVNDFQKGDIAEGYSVSREKKESFPLTVTSAQKNPTAFYLCASSKGQGAAGANVLTFGAGSRLTVL.

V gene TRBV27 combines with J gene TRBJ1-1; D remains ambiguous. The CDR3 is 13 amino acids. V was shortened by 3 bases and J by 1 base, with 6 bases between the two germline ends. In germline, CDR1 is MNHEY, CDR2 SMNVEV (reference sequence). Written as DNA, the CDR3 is TGTGCCAGCAGTTTTGGAGGGAACACTGAAGCTTTCTTT. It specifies CASSFGGNTEAFF.

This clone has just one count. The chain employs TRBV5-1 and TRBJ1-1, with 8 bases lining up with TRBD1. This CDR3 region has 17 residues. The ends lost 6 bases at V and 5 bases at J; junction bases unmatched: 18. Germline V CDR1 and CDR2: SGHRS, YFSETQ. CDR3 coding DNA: TGCGCCAGCACCCTGGACGGACAGGGCTTACCCGGGACTGAAGCTTTCTTT. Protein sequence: CASTLDGQGLPGTEAFF.

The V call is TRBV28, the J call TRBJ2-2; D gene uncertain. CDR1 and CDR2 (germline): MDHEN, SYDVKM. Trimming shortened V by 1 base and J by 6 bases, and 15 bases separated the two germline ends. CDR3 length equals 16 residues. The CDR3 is CASSLFPPRYAGELFF. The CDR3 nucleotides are TGTGCCAGCAGTTTATTTCCCCCGCGGTACGCCGGGGAGCTGTTTTTT.

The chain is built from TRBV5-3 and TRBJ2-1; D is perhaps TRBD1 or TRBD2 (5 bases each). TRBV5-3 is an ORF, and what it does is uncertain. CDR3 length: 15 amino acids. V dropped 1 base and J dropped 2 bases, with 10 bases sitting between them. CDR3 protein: CARSLWSGPYNEQFF. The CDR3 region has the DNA TGTGCCAGAAGCTTGTGGTCGGGACCCTACAATGAGCAGTTCTTC.

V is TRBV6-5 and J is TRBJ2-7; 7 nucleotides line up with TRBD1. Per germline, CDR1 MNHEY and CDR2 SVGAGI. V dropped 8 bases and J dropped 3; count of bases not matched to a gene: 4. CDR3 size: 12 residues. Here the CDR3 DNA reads TGTGCCAGCCGACAGGGCTACTACGAGCAGTACTTC. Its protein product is CASRQGYYEQYF.

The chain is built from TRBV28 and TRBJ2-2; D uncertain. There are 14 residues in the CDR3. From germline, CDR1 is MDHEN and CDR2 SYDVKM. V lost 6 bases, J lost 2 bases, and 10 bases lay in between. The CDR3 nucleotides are TGTGCCAGCAGCTTGTCCGACAACACCGGGGAGCTGTTTTTT. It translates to CASSLSDNTGELFF.

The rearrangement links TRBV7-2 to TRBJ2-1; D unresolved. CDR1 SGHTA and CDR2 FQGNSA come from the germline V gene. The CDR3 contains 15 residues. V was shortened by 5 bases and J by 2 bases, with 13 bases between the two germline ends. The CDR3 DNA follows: TGTGCCAGCAGCCCAGAGGCAGCCCCCTACAATGAGCAGTTCTTC. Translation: CASSPEAAPYNEQFF.

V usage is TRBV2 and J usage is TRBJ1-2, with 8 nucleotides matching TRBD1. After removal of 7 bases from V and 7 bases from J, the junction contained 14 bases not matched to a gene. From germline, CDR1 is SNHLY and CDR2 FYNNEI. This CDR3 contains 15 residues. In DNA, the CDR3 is TGTGCCAGCACCTTAAACGGACAGGGACCTAGTGGCTACACCTTC. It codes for CASTLNGQGPSGYTF.

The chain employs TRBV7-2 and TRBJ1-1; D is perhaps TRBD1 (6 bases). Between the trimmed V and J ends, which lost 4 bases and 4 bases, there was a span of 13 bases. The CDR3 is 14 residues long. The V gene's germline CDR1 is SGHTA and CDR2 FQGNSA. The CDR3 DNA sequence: TGTGCCAGCAGCTCAATTGGGGGGGCCACTGAAGCTTTCTTT. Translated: CASSSIGGATEAFF.

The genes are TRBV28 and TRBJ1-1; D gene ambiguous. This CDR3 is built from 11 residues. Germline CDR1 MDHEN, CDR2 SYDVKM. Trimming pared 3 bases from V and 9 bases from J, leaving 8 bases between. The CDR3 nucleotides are TGTGCCAGCAGTTTCCGGGTTCAAGCTTTCTTT. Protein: CASSFRVQAFF.

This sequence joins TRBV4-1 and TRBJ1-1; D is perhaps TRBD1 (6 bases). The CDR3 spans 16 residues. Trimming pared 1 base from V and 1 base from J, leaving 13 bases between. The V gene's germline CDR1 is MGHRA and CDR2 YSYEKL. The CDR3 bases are TGCGCCAGCAGCCAAGGGTTCAGGGGTGGGAACACTGAAGCTTTCTTT. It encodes CASSQGFRGGNTEAFF.

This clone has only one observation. The CDR3 loop is CASSQETSGYNEQFF. DNA for the CDR3: TGTGCCAGCAGCCAGGAGACTAGCGGGTACAATGAGCAGTTCTTC. The chain employs TRBV4-2 and TRBJ2-1; 10 positions agree with TRBD2. V dropped 3 bases and J dropped 4; count of bases not matched to a gene: 3. Per germline, CDR1 LGHNA and CDR2 YNFKEQ. This CDR3 contains 15 residues.